This TCR beta chain was sequenced in a study of CD8+ T cells in alopecia areata. Study background: The study gave treated patients oral tofacitinib at 5 to 10 mg twice daily. Study conclusions and caveats: Numerous expanded lesional clones remained in scalp and blood during tofacitinib.

cDNA reverse transcribed from extracted RNA served as the sequencing template. Measured with immunoSEQ multiplex PCR; TCRdb has only the in-frame clones, and not every one. The table records fewer than 200,000 clones, 60% of them present only once. Treatment indicated: oral pan-JAK inhibitor, 5-10 mg twice daily. Those with alopecia areata gave lesional scalp punch biopsies and peripheral blood. Sorting separated CD4+ and CD8+ T cells out of PBMCs. Trimming stripped 4 bases from V and 0 bases from J, with 11 bases between. The CDR3 runs 15 residues. In germline, CDR1 is SGDLS, CDR2 YYNGEE. As regards this clone: Its antigen is unidentified.

The input for sequencing was CD4+ T cells sorted from blood, taken at week 24, from a patient treated with tofacitinib. This sequence originates from a human donor with alopecia areata. The chain uses TRBV9 and TRBJ1-5; D is unclear. In DNA, the CDR3 is TGTGCCAGCAGCCCCGACGGATATAGCAATCAGCCCCAGCATTTT. Amino acids: CASSPDGYSNQPQHF.